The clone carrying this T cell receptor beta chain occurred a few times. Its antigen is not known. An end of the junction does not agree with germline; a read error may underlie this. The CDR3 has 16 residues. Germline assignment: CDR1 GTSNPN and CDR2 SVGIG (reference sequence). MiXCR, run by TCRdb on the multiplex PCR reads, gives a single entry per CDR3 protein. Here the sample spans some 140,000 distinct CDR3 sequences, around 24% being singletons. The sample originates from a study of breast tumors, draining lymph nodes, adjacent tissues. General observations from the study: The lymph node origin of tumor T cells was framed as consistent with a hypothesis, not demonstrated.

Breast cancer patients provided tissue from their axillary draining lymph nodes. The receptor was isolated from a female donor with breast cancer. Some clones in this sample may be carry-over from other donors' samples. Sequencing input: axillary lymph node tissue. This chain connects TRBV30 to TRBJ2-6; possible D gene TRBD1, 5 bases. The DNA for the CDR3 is TGTGCCTGGAGTGTACGGTTGGGATCTGGGGCCAACGTCCTGCCTTTC. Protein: CAWSVRLGSGANVLPF.